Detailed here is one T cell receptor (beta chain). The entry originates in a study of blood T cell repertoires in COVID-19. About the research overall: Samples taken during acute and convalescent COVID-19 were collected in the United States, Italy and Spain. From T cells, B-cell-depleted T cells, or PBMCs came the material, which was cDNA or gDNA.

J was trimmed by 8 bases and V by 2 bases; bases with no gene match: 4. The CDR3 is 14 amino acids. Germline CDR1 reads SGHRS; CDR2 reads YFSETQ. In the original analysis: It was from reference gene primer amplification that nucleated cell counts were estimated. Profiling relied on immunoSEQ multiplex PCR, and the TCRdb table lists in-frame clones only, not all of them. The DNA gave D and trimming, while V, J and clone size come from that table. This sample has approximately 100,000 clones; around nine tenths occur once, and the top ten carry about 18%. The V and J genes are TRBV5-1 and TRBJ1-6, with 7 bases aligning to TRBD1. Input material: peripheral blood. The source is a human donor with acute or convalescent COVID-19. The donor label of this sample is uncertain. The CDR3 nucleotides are TGCGCCAGCAGCTTCAATACAGGGGATTCACCCCTCCACTTT. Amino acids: CASSFNTGDSPLHF.